The clone carrying this T cell receptor (beta chain) was found a few times. The antigen is not known. Per the germline V gene, CDR1 is LNHNV and CDR2 is YYDKDF (reference sequence). The V end was cut by 2 bases, the J end by 0 bases, with 18 bases between. This CDR3 spans 18 amino acids. This sample was included in a study of T-cell reconstitution after alpha-beta-depleted transplantation in children. Preparation of the TCRbeta library was carried out with unique molecular identifiers. TCRdb used MiXCR to reprocess the PCR reads, holding one entry per CDR3 protein. This sample has hundreds of thousands of distinct CDR3 sequences, with roughly 17% found just once. Broader study findings: Surviving recipient T cells and thymic progenitors produced the high day-60 TCRbeta diversity seen in some patients. Newly produced T cells mostly provided counts and TCRbeta diversity after one year, as hyperexpanded clones declined. As was reported, about two months after transplant, alpha-beta T cells came from several hundred expanded graft clones.

The V and J genes are TRBV15 and TRBJ2-3; a weak D match, TRBD2 (6 bases). The source material was PBMCs, mostly from graft donor cells, sampled 360 days after TCRalphabeta/CD19-depleted stem cell transplant. This sequence was found in a boy under two years old who had a stem cell transplant for Wiskott-Aldrich syndrome, so the T cells may come from the graft donor. CDR3 residues: CATSRNFLLASSTDTQYF. Here the CDR3 DNA reads TGTGCCACCAGCAGAAATTTCCTTCTAGCGTCTAGCACAGATACGCAGTATTTT.